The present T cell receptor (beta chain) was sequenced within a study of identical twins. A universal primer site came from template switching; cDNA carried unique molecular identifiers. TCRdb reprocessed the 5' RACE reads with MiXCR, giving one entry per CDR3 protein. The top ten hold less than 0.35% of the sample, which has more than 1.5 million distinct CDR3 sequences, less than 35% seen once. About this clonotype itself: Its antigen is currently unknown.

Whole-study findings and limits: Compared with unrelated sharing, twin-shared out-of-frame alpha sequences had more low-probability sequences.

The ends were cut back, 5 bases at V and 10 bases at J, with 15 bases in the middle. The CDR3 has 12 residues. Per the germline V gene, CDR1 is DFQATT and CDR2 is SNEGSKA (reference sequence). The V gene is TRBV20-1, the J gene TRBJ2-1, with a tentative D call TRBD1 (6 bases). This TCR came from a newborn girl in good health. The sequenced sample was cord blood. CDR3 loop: CSAPRQDREQFF. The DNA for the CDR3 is TGCAGTGCTCCAAGACAGGACCGGGAGCAGTTCTTC.